The 6 T cell receptor beta chains in this list originate from one sample, sequenced in a study of cytomegalovirus exposure and HLA in healthy donors. The PCR ran on 60 Vbeta and 13 Jbeta primers. Sequenced by immunoSEQ multiplex PCR; TCRdb stores in-frame clones only, minus some. The sample shows 70,000 or so clones, and roughly 2.8% sits with its ten largest clones. Sequencing was carried out using PBMCs. The receptors stem from a man aged 40-49 years in good health and CMV-seronegative.

The V and J genes are TRBV28 and TRBJ1-2, with D uncertain. The CDR3 has 11 residues. Per the germline V gene, CDR1 is MDHEN and CDR2 is SYDVKM. Trimming removed 5 bases from V and 8 bases from J, with 9 bases in between. CDR3 bases: TGTGCCAGCAGTGATACCCGGGGCTACACCTTC. This encodes CASSDTRGYTF.

The chain is built from TRBV28 and TRBJ1-2; a possible D gene is TRBD1 (5 bases). The CDR3 has 14 amino acids. Per the germline V gene, CDR1 is MDHEN and CDR2 is SYDVKM. V dropped 6 bases and J dropped 7 bases, with 18 bases sitting between them. CDR3 protein: CASRDNRRSGGYTF. CDR3 sequence (DNA): TGTGCCAGCAGGGACAATCGTCGTTCTGGTGGCTACACCTTC.

The chain combines TRBV6-1 with TRBJ2-5, with a tentative D call TRBD2 (5 bases). Trimming removed 4 bases at V and 1 base at J, with 13 bases between. Germline-derived CDR1 and CDR2 are MNHNS and SASEGT. This CDR3 contains 15 residues. In DNA, the CDR3 is TGTGCCAGCAGTGGGACTTTAGGACGCCAAGAGACCCAGTACTTC. The encoded protein is CASSGTLGRQETQYF.

The chain uses TRBV29-1 and TRBJ2-7; weak D call: TRBD1 (5 bases). Germline CDR1 and CDR2: SQVTM and ANQGSEA. Trimming removed 4 bases at V and 4 bases at J, with 14 bases between. The CDR3 length is 13 residues. Written as DNA, the CDR3 is TGCAGCGTTGGTCTTGGGGCGGATTACGAGCAGTACTTC. This translates into CSVGLGADYEQYF.

The chain has TRBV6-6 and TRBJ1-2, with unresolved D. The CDR3 spans 13 residues. Germline V CDR1 and CDR2: MNHNY, SVGAGI (reference sequence). Trimming cost V 10 bases and J 0 bases, with 12 bases left between them. CDR3 loop: CAIGRGANYGYTF. The DNA for the CDR3 is TGTGCCATCGGTCGGGGAGCTAACTATGGCTACACCTTC.

The genes are TRBV7-3 and TRBJ2-2; tentative D call: TRBD2 (7 bases). The CDR3 has 16 amino acids. In germline, CDR1 is SGHTA, CDR2 FQGTGA. V was clipped by 0 bases and J by 3 bases, with 11 bases between them. The CDR3, as DNA: TGTGCCAGCAGCTTAACGGCGGGGGCTGACACCGGGGAGCTGTTTTTT. Amino acid sequence: CASSLTAGADTGELFF.